Listed here are 24 T cell receptor beta chains from one sample, sequenced in a study of T cell responses to AZD1222 COVID-19 vaccine. Produced via immunoSEQ multiplex PCR; TCRdb's table is partial and in-frame only. The sample lists around 160,000 clones; around 88% were seen once. Here the sequenced sample was peripheral blood, taken on day 0 of AZD1222 vaccination. The origin of the receptors is an adult in good health.

The V gene is TRBV7-8, the J gene TRBJ1-2; a possible D gene is TRBD1 (6 bases). Per the germline V gene, CDR1 is SGHVS and CDR2 is FQNEAQ. V was clipped by 1 base and J by 0 bases, with 18 bases between them. The CDR3 sequence is 18 residues long. Here the CDR3 reads CASSLGRGRQDTNYGYTF. CDR3 sequence (DNA): TGTGCCAGCAGCTTAGGCCGCGGTCGACAGGATACTAACTATGGCTACACCTTC.

The chain has TRBV5-5 and TRBJ2-4; TRBD2 might be the D (7 bases). This CDR3 comprises 15 residues. Germline V gene data show CDR1 as SGHKS and CDR2 as YYEKEE (reference sequence). Deletions cut 4 bases from V and 6 bases from J, with 17 bases between. CDR3 loop: CASSPVGGDGNIQYF. The CDR3 coding sequence is TGTGCCAGCAGCCCTGTAGGGGGGGACGGAAACATTCAGTACTTC.

The table lists this clone with a few counts. The genes are TRBV10-1 and TRBJ2-7, with 7 bases identical to TRBD1. The CDR3 extends over 15 amino acids. J gave up 0 bases and V 2 bases, and 4 bases lay outside the gene matches. Germline CDR1 and CDR2: WNHNN and SYGVQD (reference sequence). The CDR3 region is CASSESRGPSYEQYF. The CDR3 DNA reads as TGCGCCAGCAGTGAGAGTAGGGGGCCCTCCTACGAGCAGTACTTC.

The V call is TRBV11-3, the J call TRBJ2-3, with D possibly matching TRBD2 (5 bases). The germline CDR1 and CDR2 sequences are SGHNT and YENEEA. V was shortened by 5 bases and J by 4 bases, with 16 bases between the two germline ends. The CDR3 runs 15 residues. In nucleotides, the CDR3 is TGTGCCAGCAGCCCCAGGAGAGGGTGGGCAGATACGCAGTATTTT. Translating it yields CASSPRRGWADTQYF.

The V call is TRBV6-2 or TRBV6-3, the J call TRBJ2-1; D unclear. This CDR3 contains 13 residues. Germline CDR1 is MNHEY and CDR2 is SVGEGT. Trimming shortened V by 0 bases and J by 9 bases, and 9 bases separated the two germline ends. DNA for the CDR3: TGTGCCAGCAGTTACTCCCCGCCCACTGAGCAGTTCTTC. It yields the protein CASSYSPPTEQFF.

The chain combines TRBV12-3 or TRBV12-4 with TRBJ1-1; no definite D call. The germline V and J ends were trimmed by 6 bases and 4 bases, with 12 bases remaining between them. There are 13 residues in the CDR3. The chain's CDR3 is CASSPWERTEAFF. Here the CDR3 DNA reads TGTGCCAGCAGCCCCTGGGAGCGCACTGAAGCTTTCTTT.

The gene calls are TRBV18 and TRBJ1-1, with a possible D match to TRBD1 (5 bases). The CDR3 has 15 residues. Deletions cut 8 bases from V and 1 base from J, with 17 bases between. CDR1 KGHSH and CDR2 LQKENI come from the germline V gene. DNA of the CDR3: TGTGCCAGCCGTTCAAGGTCGGGGCGGAACACTGAAGCTTTCTTT. The encoded protein is CASRSRSGRNTEAFF.

The chain joins TRBV6-5 to TRBJ1-2; 7 nucleotides agree with TRBD1. Looked up from germline, CDR1 is MNHEY and CDR2 is SVGAGI. The CDR3 runs to 14 residues. V lost 6 bases and J lost 2; bases outside the gene matches: 6. CDR3 bases: TGTGCCAGCAGGTTCGGGACAGTGAACTATGGCTACACCTTC. This translates into CASRFGTVNYGYTF.

The V gene is TRBV5-1, the J gene TRBJ1-2; D is ambiguous. CDR3 size: 12 residues. V shed 2 bases and J shed 8 bases, with 10 bases lying between them. Looked up from germline, CDR1 is SGHRS and CDR2 is YFSETQ. For the CDR3, the DNA is TGCGCCAGCAGCTTAGATGCTCAGGGCTACACCTTC. Translated, it gives CASSLDAQGYTF.

In its sample, this clone was seen once. The V and J genes are TRBV12-3 or TRBV12-4 and TRBJ2-1; D gene unclear. V was trimmed by 10 bases and J by 0 bases, leaving 10 bases between them. The CDR3 runs 13 residues. The CDR3 bases are TGTGCCACCCAGCCCTACTCCTACAATGAGCAGTTCTTC. Translated: CATQPYSYNEQFF.

The chain has TRBV5-1 and TRBJ2-7; 7 bases fit TRBD1. The junction had 13 bases not matched to a gene; V was cut back by 4 bases and J by 3 bases. This CDR3 has 16 amino acids. In germline, CDR1 is SGHRS, CDR2 YFSETQ. The CDR3 loop is CASSGGQIPTGYEQYF. In nucleotides, the CDR3 is TGCGCCAGCAGCGGGGGACAGATCCCGACCGGCTACGAGCAGTACTTC.

The chain recombines TRBV6-5 with TRBJ2-7; 8 bases map to TRBD1. Germline V gene lookup returns CDR1 MNHEY and CDR2 SVGAGI. CDR3 length: 15 amino acids. V shed 4 bases, J shed 1 base, and the junction held 6 bases outside the gene matches. This CDR3 reads CASSSRGRRSYEQYF. DNA of the CDR3: TGTGCCAGCAGTTCCAGGGGGCGGAGGTCCTACGAGCAGTACTTC.

This clone was counted a single time. The chain employs TRBV29-1 and TRBJ2-5; D remains ambiguous. Germline assignment: CDR1 SQVTM and CDR2 ANQGSEA. The CDR3 is made up of 14 amino acids. V lost 2 bases and J lost 2, with 12 bases in between. The CDR3 DNA reads TGCAGCGTTGAACGCGGTCAGGCTCAAGAGACCCAGTACTTC. The encoded protein is CSVERGQAQETQYF.

The rearrangement links TRBV7-7 to TRBJ1-1, with D possibly TRBD1 on 6 matching bases. Germline assignment: CDR1 SSHAT and CDR2 FNYEAQ (reference sequence). Trimming took off 7 bases at V and 6 bases at J, with 9 bases between the two ends. The CDR3 length is 11 residues. CDR3 nucleotides: TGTGCCAGCATCCAGGGGTCTGAAGCTTTCTTT. The encoded protein is CASIQGSEAFF.

CDR3: CASSQDSRAGSTYGYTF. As DNA, the CDR3 is TGCGCCAGCAGCCAAGATTCGCGGGCAGGGAGTACCTATGGCTACACCTTC. The genes are TRBV4-3 and TRBJ1-2; a weak D match, TRBD1 (5 bases). The ends were cut back, 0 bases at V and 4 bases at J, with 18 bases in the middle. This CDR3 spans 17 amino acids. Germline V lookup: CDR1 LGHNA, CDR2 YSLEER.

V is TRBV5-4 and J is TRBJ1-6; 8 bases fit TRBD1. V shed 3 bases and J 9 bases; nucleotides not matched to a gene: 5. The CDR3 runs to 14 residues. The germline CDR1 and CDR2 sequences are SGHNT and YYREEE (reference sequence). CDR3 sequence: CASSSGQGGSPLHF. For the CDR3, the DNA is TGTGCCAGCAGCTCTGGACAGGGTGGTTCACCCCTCCACTTT.

The chain carries TRBV7-2 and TRBJ2-5, with 12 bases fitting TRBD2. Germline CDR1 reads SGHTA; CDR2 reads FQGNSA. CDR3 length: 16 residues. Losses at the gene ends were 3 bases for V and 2 bases for J; bases not matched to a gene: 4. In nucleotides, the CDR3 is TGTGCCAGCAGCTTGGGAACTAGCGGGGGGCAAGAGACCCAGTACTTC. Residues: CASSLGTSGGQETQYF.

The chain couples TRBV28 to TRBJ1-5, with 7 bases aligning to TRBD1. The trim removed 5 bases at V and 3 bases at J, leaving 7 bases unmatched. CDR3 length: 15 residues. Germline CDR1 and CDR2: MDHEN and SYDVKM. The CDR3 sequence is CASSPDRSPNQPQHF. In nucleotides, the CDR3 is TGTGCCAGCAGTCCGGACAGGTCCCCCAATCAGCCCCAGCATTTT.

The rearrangement uses TRBV6-1 and TRBJ1-2, with TRBD1 as a possible D gene (5 bases). Germline loops: CDR1 MNHNS, CDR2 SASEGT. The germline V and J ends were trimmed by 2 bases and 3 bases, with 10 bases remaining between them. This CDR3 has 14 residues. As DNA, the CDR3 is TGTGCCAGCAGTGAAAGGGGACGGTACTATGGCTACACCTTC. Translating it yields CASSERGRYYGYTF.

This clone was counted a single time. The rearrangement joins TRBV28 to TRBJ1-2, with 12 bases that match TRBD1. The CDR3 spans 20 residues. Per germline, CDR1 MDHEN and CDR2 SYDVKM. Trimming at V came to 1 base and at J to 2 bases, leaving 14 bases not matched to a gene. Here the CDR3 reads CASSLSNLGTGGYGNYGYTF. In DNA form, the CDR3 reads TGTGCCAGCAGTTTATCCAACCTCGGGACAGGGGGCTATGGGAACTATGGCTACACCTTC.

This clone was seen just once. The chain uses TRBV14 and TRBJ2-7; D remains unclear. Trimming left V 0 bases short and J 4 bases short, with 16 bases between. Germline V gene lookup returns CDR1 SGHDN and CDR2 FVKESK. The CDR3 sequence is 16 residues long. The DNA of the CDR3 is TGTGCCAGCAGCCAAGATGCGTCAGGCGTCATTTACGAGCAGTACTTC. Residues: CASSQDASGVIYEQYF. Full variable domain (outside the CDR3, taken from reference TRBV14 and TRBJ2-7): EAGVTQFPSHSVIEKGQTVTLRCDPISGHDNLYWYRRVMGKEIKFLLHFVKESKQDESGMPNNRFLAERTGGTYSTLKVQPAELEDSGVYFCASSQDASGVIYEQYFGPGTRLTVT.

V is TRBV6-5 and J is TRBJ1-2; possibly TRBD1 for D (5 bases). CDR3 length equals 16 residues. The germline V gene encodes CDR1 MNHEY and CDR2 SVGAGI. The V and J ends lost 2 bases and 1 base respectively, with 14 bases between them. CDR3 nucleotides: TGTGCCAGCAGTTACGATGGGACCGCGTTTAACTATGGCTACACCTTC. As protein: CASSYDGTAFNYGYTF.

V is TRBV6-5 and J is TRBJ1-2, with D possibly matching TRBD1 (5 bases). Germline loops: CDR1 MNHEY, CDR2 SVGAGI. This CDR3 is built from 15 residues. Trimming took 6 bases from V and 2 from J, leaving 16 bases between them. CDR3 in amino acids: CASSLGGSWNYGYTF. CDR3 coding DNA: TGTGCCAGCAGCCTCGGGGGTTCCTGGAACTATGGCTACACCTTC.

J is TRBJ2-3 and V is TRBV7-3; TRBD2 might be the D (6 bases). CDR1 and CDR2 (germline): SGHTA, FQGTGA. The CDR3 has 18 amino acids. Trimming stripped 5 bases from V and 6 bases from J, with 27 bases between. The CDR3 region has the DNA TGTGCCAGCAGCATGAGCGCGAGACTAGTATCAACCAGGGATACGCAGTATTTT. Protein: CASSMSARLVSTRDTQYF.